Listed below are T cell receptor beta chains from one sample, sequenced in a study of metastatic and nonmetastatic thyroid tumors. TCRdb re-called the PCR reads with MiXCR. In the table there are approximately 35,000 clones, 20% to 25% of which are singletons. Source material: tumor tissue. The receptors were gathered from a male donor with papillary thyroid cancer or a benign thyroid nodule (not recorded which). Some clones in this sample may be carry-over from other donors' samples. The CDR3 runs from the conserved cysteine through the conserved F or W. The D gene is left open where the match is weak. Size is omitted from some rows. Given values are once, few, many or a class for expanded clones.

abundance: few
d_gene: TRBD1
v_gene: TRBV2
j_gene: TRBJ1-6
len: 14
CDR3nt: TGTGCCAGCAGAGCCGGGACAGGAAATTCACCCCTCCACTTT
CDR3aa: CASRAGTGNSPLHF

abundance: -
d_gene: TRBD2
v_gene: TRBV7-2
j_gene: TRBJ2-5
len: 17
CDR3nt: TGCGCCAGCAGCTTATCGGTAGCGGGAGGCCTCCAAGAGACCCAGTACTTC
CDR3aa: CASSLSVAGGLQETQYF

abundance: -
d_gene: -
v_gene: TRBV7-6
j_gene: TRBJ2-7
len: 15
CDR3nt: TGTGCCAGCAGCTTCTCGACCGAACCCTCCTACGAGCAGTACTTC
CDR3aa: CASSFSTEPSYEQYF

abundance: -
d_gene: -
v_gene: TRBV20-1
j_gene: TRBJ2-7
len: 14
CDR3nt: TGCAGTGCCCAGAGGGGAGGGGGCTCCTACGAGCAGTACTTC
CDR3aa: CSAQRGGGSYEQYF

abundance: many
d_gene: -
v_gene: TRBV18
j_gene: TRBJ2-7
len: 14
CDR3nt: TGTGCCAGCTCATCGGATCCATCGTCGAAATGGCAGTACTTC
CDR3aa: CASSSDPSSKWQYF

abundance: many
d_gene: TRBD1
v_gene: TRBV20-1
j_gene: TRBJ2-5
len: 14
CDR3nt: TGCAGTGCAATGGACAGGGGGCATGGGGAGACCCAGTACTTC
CDR3aa: CSAMDRGHGETQYF

abundance: few
d_gene: TRBD1
v_gene: TRBV27
j_gene: TRBJ2-7
len: 13
CDR3nt: TGTGCCAGCGGAACAGGGGGGTTCTACGAGCAGTACTTC
CDR3aa: CASGTGGFYEQYF

abundance: many
d_gene: TRBD1
v_gene: TRBV5-5
j_gene: TRBJ1-6
len: 16
CDR3nt: TGTGCCAGCAGCGAGGGGGCGAGGTCCTATAATTCACCCCTCCACTTT
CDR3aa: CASSEGARSYNSPLHF

abundance: many
d_gene: -
v_gene: TRBV20-1
j_gene: TRBJ2-7
len: 12
CDR3nt: TGCAGTGCTAGACCAGTGGAAAGGGAGCAGTACTTC
CDR3aa: CSARPVEREQYF

abundance: few
d_gene: -
v_gene: TRBV19
j_gene: TRBJ1-5
len: 12
CDR3nt: TGTGCCAGTAGTTTCCTCAATCAGCCCCGGCATTTT
CDR3aa: CASSFLNQPRHF

abundance: medium-sized
d_gene: TRBD1
v_gene: TRBV28
j_gene: TRBJ2-2
len: 17
CDR3nt: TGTGCCAGCAGGAGGCGTAGGGACAGGCCCCTCGCCGGGGAGCTGTTTTTT
CDR3aa: CASRRRRDRPLAGELFF

abundance: medium-sized
d_gene: -
v_gene: TRBV28
j_gene: TRBJ2-7
len: 13
CDR3nt: TGTGCCACACAAAGCACTACCGTCTACGAGCAGTACTTC
CDR3aa: CATQSTTVYEQYF

abundance: -
d_gene: -
v_gene: TRBV30
j_gene: TRBJ1-6
len: 14
CDR3nt: TGTGCCTGGAGTGTAGGTCAGCCAAATTCACCCCTCCACTTT
CDR3aa: CAWSVGQPNSPLHF

abundance: -
d_gene: TRBD2
v_gene: TRBV24-1
j_gene: TRBJ2-3
len: 16
CDR3nt: TGTGCCACCAGTGATATTAGCGGGAGAAGTACAGATACGCAGTATTTT
CDR3aa: CATSDISGRSTDTQYF

abundance: many
d_gene: TRBD2
v_gene: TRBV11-2
j_gene: TRBJ2-1
len: 15
CDR3nt: TGTGCCAGCAGCCAGGGACTAGCGGACTACAATGAGCAGTTCTTC
CDR3aa: CASSQGLADYNEQFF

abundance: many
d_gene: -
v_gene: TRBV2
j_gene: TRBJ1-4
len: 15
CDR3nt: TGTGCCAGCAGACAACAGGCCACAACTAATGAAAAACTGTTTTTT
CDR3aa: CASRQQATTNEKLFF

abundance: many
d_gene: -
v_gene: TRBV11-2
j_gene: TRBJ2-1
len: 14
CDR3nt: TGTGCCAGCAGCTTAAACGTCAGGGGCAATGAGCAGTTCTTC
CDR3aa: CASSLNVRGNEQFF

abundance: many
d_gene: TRBD2
v_gene: TRBV6-1
j_gene: TRBJ2-3
len: 15
CDR3nt: TGTGCCAGCCCAGGACTAGCGGGGAGCACAGATACGCAGTATTTT
CDR3aa: CASPGLAGSTDTQYF

abundance: -
d_gene: -
v_gene: TRBV28
j_gene: TRBJ2-4
len: 17
CDR3nt: TGTGCCAGCAGTCCAGGGCGTGTGACAGGTATGTCCTACATTCAGTACTTC
CDR3aa: CASSPGRVTGMSYIQYF

abundance: -
d_gene: -
v_gene: TRBV7-6
j_gene: TRBJ1-2
len: 10
CDR3nt: TGTGCCAGCAGCTTAACTGGCTACACCTTC
CDR3aa: CASSLTGYTF

abundance: -
d_gene: TRBD1
v_gene: TRBV19
j_gene: TRBJ1-5
len: 16
CDR3nt: TGTGCCAGTAAGTCGGACAGGGGGCGAACCAATCAGCCCCAGCATTTT
CDR3aa: CASKSDRGRTNQPQHF

abundance: medium-sized
d_gene: -
v_gene: TRBV19
j_gene: TRBJ2-7
len: 13
CDR3nt: TGTGCCAGTAGTATATTCCCAGGGAACGAGCAGTACTTC
CDR3aa: CASSIFPGNEQYF

abundance: -
d_gene: -
v_gene: TRBV11-3
j_gene: TRBJ2-2
len: 15
CDR3nt: TGTGCCAGCAGCCCTGCCGGGACTTGGCGAGGGGAGCTGTTTTTT
CDR3aa: CASSPAGTWRGELFF

abundance: -
d_gene: TRBD2
v_gene: TRBV11-3
j_gene: TRBJ2-1
len: 15
CDR3nt: TGTGCCAGCAGCACCCGGACTAGCGCATACAATGAGCAGTTCTTC
CDR3aa: CASSTRTSAYNEQFF

abundance: many
d_gene: -
v_gene: TRBV10-3
j_gene: TRBJ1-5
len: 14
CDR3nt: TGTGCCATCAATAATGGGGGTTTTTATCAGCCCCAGCATTTT
CDR3aa: CAINNGGFYQPQHF

abundance: -
d_gene: -
v_gene: TRBV5-1
j_gene: TRBJ1-2
len: 13
CDR3nt: TGCGCCAGCAGCTTGGACAGCCTCTATGGCTACACCTTC
CDR3aa: CASSLDSLYGYTF

abundance: -
d_gene: -
v_gene: TRBV7-9
j_gene: TRBJ1-6
len: 14
CDR3nt: TGTGCCAGCAGCTTAGACCAGGACGGCTCACCCCTCCACTTT
CDR3aa: CASSLDQDGSPLHF

abundance: few
d_gene: TRBD2
v_gene: TRBV20-1
j_gene: TRBJ2-7
len: 13
CDR3nt: TGCAGTGCTCGGACTAGCGGGGACTACGAGCAGTACTTC
CDR3aa: CSARTSGDYEQYF

abundance: many
d_gene: TRBD2
v_gene: TRBV24-1
j_gene: TRBJ2-1
len: 15
CDR3nt: TGTGCCACCAGTGTGGGACTAGCGGGAGGGCATGAGCAGTTCTTC
CDR3aa: CATSVGLAGGHEQFF

abundance: medium-sized
d_gene: -
v_gene: TRBV6-1
j_gene: TRBJ1-2
len: 17
CDR3nt: TGTGCCAGCAGTGAAGCGCTTAATACTCCTGGGCGCTATGGCTACACCTTC
CDR3aa: CASSEALNTPGRYGYTF

abundance: -
d_gene: -
v_gene: TRBV20-1
j_gene: TRBJ2-4
len: 14
CDR3nt: TGCAGTGCTAGAGATCCCGGGAGTGGAAACATTCAGTACTTC
CDR3aa: CSARDPGSGNIQYF

abundance: many
d_gene: -
v_gene: TRBV6-1
j_gene: TRBJ1-3
len: 14
CDR3nt: TGTGCCAGCAGTCTCCTAAGCTCTGGAAACACCATATATTTT
CDR3aa: CASSLLSSGNTIYF

abundance: many
d_gene: TRBD2
v_gene: TRBV30
j_gene: TRBJ2-3
len: 13
CDR3nt: TGTGCCTGGAGTGTTGCGGGAGGAGATACGCAGTATTTT
CDR3aa: CAWSVAGGDTQYF

abundance: -
d_gene: -
v_gene: TRBV11-2
j_gene: TRBJ2-1
len: 13
CDR3nt: TGTGCCTGCAGTCGGACCGGTGTTAATGAGCAGTTCTTC
CDR3aa: CACSRTGVNEQFF

abundance: -
d_gene: -
v_gene: TRBV5-8
j_gene: TRBJ1-5
len: 15
CDR3nt: TGTGCCAGCAGCCGGAGGGGGGACAGCAATCAGCCCCAGCATTTT
CDR3aa: CASSRRGDSNQPQHF

abundance: many
d_gene: TRBD1
v_gene: TRBV10-3
j_gene: TRBJ2-5
len: 16
CDR3nt: TGTGCCATCAGTGAGGCCTGGGACAGTGGAGCAGGGACCCAGTACTTC
CDR3aa: CAISEAWDSGAGTQYF

abundance: once
d_gene: TRBD1
v_gene: TRBV11-1
j_gene: TRBJ1-1
len: 16
CDR3nt: TGTGCCAGCAGCCCGGGACAGGGGGCGTTGAACACTGAAGCTTTCTTT
CDR3aa: CASSPGQGALNTEAFF

abundance: many
d_gene: -
v_gene: TRBV28
j_gene: TRBJ1-1
len: 11
CDR3nt: TGTGCCAGCAGTTTAAGGGGGTTAGCTTTCTTT
CDR3aa: CASSLRGLAFF

abundance: -
d_gene: -
v_gene: TRBV7-9
j_gene: TRBJ1-5
len: 13
CDR3nt: TGTGCCAGCAGCCGGGACAGCAATCAGCCCCAGCATTTT
CDR3aa: CASSRDSNQPQHF

abundance: -
d_gene: -
v_gene: TRBV19
j_gene: TRBJ2-1
len: 17
CDR3nt: TGTGCCAGTAGTGACACACTCCCCAGGGTCTCCTACAATGAGCAGTTCTTC
CDR3aa: CASSDTLPRVSYNEQFF

abundance: -
d_gene: TRBD1
v_gene: TRBV10-1
j_gene: TRBJ1-3
len: 21
CDR3nt: TGCGCCAGCAGTGAGTGCGAGGGGTTGGACAGGGGGCGGAAACGTGGAAACACCATATATTTT
CDR3aa: CASSECEGLDRGRKRGNTIYF

abundance: many
d_gene: -
v_gene: TRBV18
j_gene: TRBJ1-5
len: 14
CDR3nt: TGTGCCAGCTCACCATCACAGGTCAATCAGCCCCAGCATTTT
CDR3aa: CASSPSQVNQPQHF

abundance: -
d_gene: -
v_gene: TRBV7-2
j_gene: TRBJ2-5
len: 13
CDR3nt: TGTGCCAGCAGTCGTGTCATTTCGGAGACCCAGTACTTC
CDR3aa: CASSRVISETQYF